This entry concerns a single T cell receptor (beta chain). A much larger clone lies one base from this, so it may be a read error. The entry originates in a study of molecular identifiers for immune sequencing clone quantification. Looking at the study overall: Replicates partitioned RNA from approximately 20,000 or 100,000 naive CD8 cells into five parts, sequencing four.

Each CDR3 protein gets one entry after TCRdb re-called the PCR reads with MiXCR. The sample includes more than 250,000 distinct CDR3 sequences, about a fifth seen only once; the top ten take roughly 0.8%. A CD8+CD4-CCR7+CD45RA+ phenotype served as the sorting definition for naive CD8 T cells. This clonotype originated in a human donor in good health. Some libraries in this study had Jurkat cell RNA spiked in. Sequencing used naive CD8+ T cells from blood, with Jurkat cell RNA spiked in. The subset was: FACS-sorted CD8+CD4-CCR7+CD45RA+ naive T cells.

In nucleotides, the CDR3 is TGCGCCAGCAGCCACGGAGGAAGGACCTCCAACGAGCAGTACTTC. Translated, it gives CASSHGGRTSNEQYF. V and J are TRBV4-1 and TRBJ2-7; possibly TRBD2 for D (5 bases). This CDR3 is 15 amino acids long. Germline V gives CDR1 MGHRA, CDR2 YSYEKL.